These 8 T cell receptor beta chains were sequenced from one sample in a study of T cells in localized non-small cell lung cancer. Libraries were prepared by immunoSEQ multiplex PCR; TCRdb keeps only in-frame clonotypes and omits some of them. The sample has tens of thousands of clones, 85% to 90% seen once. Sequenced here: peripheral blood, sampled before any cancer treatment. These receptors all stem from a male donor at least 60 years old with stage I lung adenocarcinoma.

J is TRBJ2-2 and V is TRBV7-8; the D gene is possibly TRBD2 (6 bases). The CDR3 sequence is 14 residues long. V lost 10 bases and J 2 bases, leaving 14 bases between the germline ends. Germline V gene lookup returns CDR1 SGHVS and CDR2 FQNEAQ. CDR3 sequence reads: CATVREANTGELFF. The CDR3 bases are TGTGCCACTGTAAGGGAGGCCAACACCGGGGAGCTGTTTTTT.

This sequence joins TRBV5-1 and TRBJ1-5; 7 bases align to TRBD1. J lost 5 bases, V lost 4 bases, and 3 bases had no gene match. CDR1 SGHRS and CDR2 YFSETQ come from the germline V gene. This CDR3 spans 13 amino acids. Written as DNA, the CDR3 is TGCGCCAGCAGCCGGGACAGAGATCAGCCCCAGCATTTT. Encoded protein: CASSRDRDQPQHF.

V is TRBV5-1 and J is TRBJ1-1; the match to TRBD1 covers 8 bases. The CDR3 runs 15 residues. Trimming at V came to 4 bases and at J to 1 base, leaving 6 bases not matched to a gene. Germline loops: CDR1 SGHRS, CDR2 YFSETQ. This CDR3 reads CASSMGTGWNTEAFF. The CDR3 DNA is TGCGCCAGCAGCATGGGGACAGGTTGGAACACTGAAGCTTTCTTT.

V usage is TRBV20-1 and J usage is TRBJ2-1; D gene ambiguous. Between the trimmed V and J ends, which lost 6 bases and 6 bases, there was a span of 9 bases. The CDR3 consists of 11 residues. Per the germline V gene, CDR1 is DFQATT and CDR2 is SNEGSKA (reference sequence). The CDR3, as DNA: TGCAGTGCCATCCAGGTCAATGAGCAGTTCTTC. Residues: CSAIQVNEQFF.

The chain has TRBV30 and TRBJ1-4, with D perhaps TRBD1 (6 bases). V gave up 2 bases and J gave up 10 bases, with 20 bases separating them. The CDR3 covers 15 residues. The germline V gene has CDR1 GTSNPN and CDR2 SVGIG (reference sequence). CDR3 nucleotides: TGTGCCTGGAGTCAGATGACAGGAGGAATTGGAAAACTGTTTTTT. This codes for CAWSQMTGGIGKLFF. Complete variable domain (other parts from reference TRBV30 and TRBJ1-4): SQTIHQWPATLVQPVGSPLSLECTVEGTSNPNLYWYRQAAGRGLQLLFYSVGIGQISSEVPQNLSASRPQDRQFILSSKKLLLSDSGFYLCAWSQMTGGIGKLFFGSGTQLSVL.

The chain employs TRBV6-6 and TRBJ1-2; TRBD1 aligns across 8 bases. There are 13 residues in the CDR3. Looked up from germline, CDR1 is MNHNY and CDR2 is SVGAGI (reference sequence). J was trimmed by 7 bases and V by 6 bases; bases with no gene match: 7. The CDR3 nucleotides are TGTGCCAGCAGCAGACAGGGGATCGGTGGCTACACCTTC. This gives the protein CASSRQGIGGYTF.

This sequence joins TRBV6-5 and TRBJ1-2; D remains unclear. The CDR3 contains 14 residues. Germline V lookup: CDR1 MNHEY, CDR2 SVGAGI. Trimming took 5 bases from V and 2 from J, leaving 12 bases between them. The CDR3 loop is CASSPRGGNYGYTF. In DNA form, the CDR3 reads TGTGCCAGCAGTCCCCGGGGAGGGAACTATGGCTACACCTTC.

The V gene is TRBV7-9, the J gene TRBJ2-7; 13 bases line up with TRBD2. Germline lookup yields CDR1 SEHNR and CDR2 FQNEAQ (reference sequence). The CDR3 consists of 15 residues. V trimming: 4 bases; J trimming: 7 bases; junction bases outside the gene matches: 7. The CDR3 loop is CASSSTGLAGFEQYF. In DNA, the CDR3 is TGTGCCAGCAGCTCGACGGGACTAGCGGGATTTGAGCAGTACTTC.